This TCR beta chain was found in a study of T cell responses to AZD1222 COVID-19 vaccine. Worth noting for this clone: The antigen remains undetermined.

Study-level findings and limits: White British donors predominated, females outnumbered males, and clonal diversity was possibly underestimated. CD4 TCRs covered the whole spike, strongest at regions 160-218 and 743-854. Among those given AZD1222, only five to seven were seropositive at baseline.

TCRdb's table, derived via immunoSEQ multiplex PCR, lists solely in-frame clones and lacks some. This table holds 250,000 to 300,000 clones, around 93% found once. The sample in question was peripheral blood, obtained 28 days after the second AZD1222 dose. The TCR comes from an adult who received the AZD1222 COVID-19 vaccine.

The DNA for the CDR3 is TGTGCCAGCAGCCTAAGCGGGGACTCCGAGCAGTACTTC. Its protein is CASSLSGDSEQYF. The gene calls are TRBV7-9 and TRBJ2-7, with 7 nucleotides matching TRBD2. Germline values: CDR1 SEHNR, CDR2 FQNEAQ (reference sequence). The junction had 7 bases not matched to a gene; V was cut back by 5 bases and J by 6 bases. This CDR3 spans 13 amino acids.